The 19 T cell receptor beta chains reported below all come from one sample, sequenced in a study of shared clonotypes between healthy human individuals. Sequenced by immunoSEQ multiplex PCR; TCRdb stores in-frame clones only, minus some. The sample records 2.3 million or so clones, more than 85% being singletons. Input material: naive CD4+ T cells from PBMCs. Stated subset: CD45RA+ positively selected. The receptors were gathered from a man aged 18 to 30 in good health. Some clones in this sample may be carry-over from other donors' samples.

The chain employs TRBV7-9 and TRBJ2-4; unclear D gene. V lost 2 bases to trimming and J lost 6 bases, with 8 bases between them. In germline, CDR1 is SEHNR, CDR2 FQNEAQ (reference sequence). CDR3 length: 13 amino acids. The CDR3: CASSLRGGNIQYF. The CDR3 DNA sequence: TGTGCCAGCAGCTTAAGAGGCGGAAACATTCAGTACTTC.

In its sample, this clone was seen once. This chain uses TRBV5-1 with TRBJ2-1, with TRBD2 identical over 10 bases. J gave up 4 bases and V 7 bases, and 8 bases lay outside the gene matches. Per the germline V gene, CDR1 is SGHRS and CDR2 is YFSETQ. CDR3 length: 15 residues. DNA of the CDR3: TGCGCCAGCCAGAGCCTAGCGGGGGCTTACAATGAGCAGTTCTTC. It is translated as CASQSLAGAYNEQFF.

The chain is built from TRBV11-1 and TRBJ2-1, with 12 bases lining up with TRBD2. The V segment lost 4 bases and the J segment 2 bases; nucleotides outside the gene matches: 6. Germline-derived CDR1 and CDR2 are SGHAT and FQDESV (reference sequence). CDR3 size: 17 residues. As DNA, the CDR3 is TGTGCCAGCAGCTCTAAACTAGCGGGAGGCCCCTACAATGAGCAGTTCTTC. Residues: CASSSKLAGGPYNEQFF.

The chain uses TRBV19 and TRBJ2-3; 10 nucleotides align to TRBD2. V lost 5 bases, J lost 3 bases, and 5 bases stayed unmatched. CDR1 is LNHDA and CDR2 is SQIVND in the germline V gene (reference sequence). This CDR3 region has 15 residues. The CDR3 region has the DNA TGTGCCAGTAGTGTCGGGACTAGCGCAACAGATACGCAGTATTTT. Amino acid sequence: CASSVGTSATDTQYF.

CDR3 coding DNA: TGTGCCAGCTCACCACAGCAGGGGGCGACGAACACTGAAGCTTTCTTT. The encoded protein is CASSPQQGATNTEAFF. The rearrangement links TRBV18 to TRBJ1-1, with 8 bases identical to TRBD1. Per the germline V gene, CDR1 is KGHSH and CDR2 is LQKENI. Trimming cost V 1 base and J 1 base; bases outside gene matches: 5. This CDR3 is built from 16 residues.

V usage is TRBV28 and J usage is TRBJ2-7, with 10 bases aligning to TRBD2. Trimming cost V 5 bases and J 4 bases; bases outside gene matches: 8. CDR1 and CDR2 (germline): MDHEN, SYDVKM. This CDR3 is 15 amino acids long. CDR3 coding DNA: TGTGCCAGCAGTCCTGTAGCGGGAGGAAGGTACGAGCAGTACTTC. Its translation: CASSPVAGGRYEQYF.

The chain couples TRBV28 to TRBJ1-4, with D possibly matching TRBD1 (6 bases). CDR1 MDHEN and CDR2 SYDVKM come from the germline V gene. The CDR3 covers 14 residues. V lost 5 bases and J 4 bases, leaving 11 bases between the germline ends. The CDR3 DNA reads TGTGCCAGCAGTGCACCGGGACATAATGAAAAACTGTTTTTT. Amino acid sequence: CASSAPGHNEKLFF.

Regarding this clone: The same CDR3 can be traced to other DNA sequences in this sample. The V call is TRBV18, the J call TRBJ2-5; D remains ambiguous. Germline lookup yields CDR1 KGHSH and CDR2 LQKENI. The CDR3 is 12 residues long. The germline V and J ends were trimmed by 3 bases and 0 bases, with 2 bases remaining between them. The CDR3 protein is CASSPHQETQYF. The CDR3 nucleotides are TGTGCCAGCTCACCCCACCAAGAGACCCAGTACTTC. The variable domain in full, completed from reference TRBV18 and TRBJ2-5, reads NAGVMQNPRHLVRRRGQEARLRCSPMKGHSHVYWYRQLPEEGLKFMVYLQKENIIDESGMPKERFSAEFPKEGPSILRIQQVVRGDSAAYFCASSPHQETQYFGPGTRLLVL.

This chain uses TRBV5-1 with TRBJ2-1; TRBD2 agrees at 8 bases. The ends lost 3 bases at V and 10 bases at J; junction bases unmatched: 6. The CDR3 loop spans 13 amino acids. CDR1 SGHRS and CDR2 YFSETQ come from the germline V gene. The CDR3 spells CASSSGLAEEQFF. For the CDR3, the DNA is TGCGCCAGCAGCTCCGGACTAGCAGAAGAGCAGTTCTTC. The complete variable domain, with remaining parts taken from reference TRBV5-1 and TRBJ2-1, reads KAGVTQTPRYLIKTRGQQVTLSCSPISGHRSVSWYQQTPGQGLQFLFEYFSETQRNKGNFPGRFSGRQFSNSRSEMNVSTLELGDSALYLCASSSGLAEEQFFGPGTRLTVL.

CDR3 region: CAWSWDRDQPQHF. The CDR3, as DNA: TGTGCCTGGAGTTGGGACAGAGATCAGCCCCAGCATTTT. The rearrangement links TRBV30 to TRBJ1-5; 7 nucleotides agree with TRBD1. The V gene's germline CDR1 is GTSNPN and CDR2 SVGIG (reference sequence). The V gene end was trimmed by 2 bases and the J gene end by 5 bases; junction bases not matched to a gene: 3. The CDR3 has 13 amino acids.

This chain joins TRBV6-1 and TRBJ2-7; 8 nucleotides agree with TRBD2. Unmatched junction bases numbered 6, after V lost 5 bases and J lost 3 bases. CDR1 MNHNS and CDR2 SASEGT come from the germline V gene. The CDR3 runs 14 residues. The CDR3 coding sequence is TGTGCCAGCAGTACCACGGGGGGGGGCTACGAGCAGTACTTC. Amino acid sequence: CASSTTGGGYEQYF.

The CDR3, as DNA: TGTGCCAGCAGCTTGGGCCAGGGACAGGGAAGATACGAGCAGTACTTC. This codes for CASSLGQGQGRYEQYF. This chain connects TRBV5-4 to TRBJ2-7, with 9 nucleotides matching TRBD1. V lost 0 bases and J lost 4; bases outside the gene matches: 8. CDR1 and CDR2 from the germline V gene are SGHNT and YYREEE (reference sequence). The CDR3 spans 16 residues.

The V call is TRBV27, the J call TRBJ1-1, with D possibly matching TRBD1 (6 bases). Germline loops: CDR1 MNHEY, CDR2 SMNVEV (reference sequence). The CDR3 runs to 17 residues. The V gene lost 3 bases and the J gene lost 3 bases, with 20 bases spanning the gap. The CDR3 DNA reads as TGTGCCAGCAGTTTCAAAGGGGGTGGGGGCTTGGACACTGAAGCTTTCTTT. Protein sequence: CASSFKGGGGLDTEAFF.

The chain uses TRBV27 and TRBJ2-7, with 8 bases that match TRBD2. J gave up 0 bases and V 10 bases, and 17 bases lay outside the gene matches. This CDR3 is 17 amino acids long. Germline CDR1 MNHEY, CDR2 SMNVEV (reference sequence). CDR3: CATQKLAVKPSSYEQYF. In DNA, the CDR3 is TGTGCCACCCAAAAACTAGCGGTAAAACCCAGCTCCTACGAGCAGTACTTC.

The J gene is TRBJ2-1, the V gene TRBV2; 11 positions agree with TRBD2. CDR3 length: 15 amino acids. Trimming cost V 7 bases and J 3 bases; bases outside gene matches: 5. Germline lookup yields CDR1 SNHLY and CDR2 FYNNEI. The CDR3 DNA sequence: TGTGCCAGCACTCTAGGACTAGCGGGCTACAATGAGCAGTTCTTC. This sequence encodes CASTLGLAGYNEQFF. The full variable domain, completed using reference TRBV2 and TRBJ2-1, is EPEVTQTPSHQVTQMGQEVILRCVPISNHLYFYWYRQILGQKVEFLVSFYNNEISEKSEIFDDQFSVERPDGSNFTLKIRSTKLEDSAMYFCASTLGLAGYNEQFFGPGTRLTVL.

This clone has a single count. The chain uses TRBV11-2 and TRBJ1-2; the match to TRBD1 covers 7 bases. The V segment lost 1 base and the J segment 1 base; nucleotides outside the gene matches: 9. Per germline, CDR1 SGHAT and CDR2 FQNNGV. CDR3 length: 17 amino acids. CDR3 sequence reads: CASSLGFLGTVNYGYTF. The DNA of the CDR3 is TGTGCCAGCAGCTTAGGGTTCCTTGGGACAGTTAACTATGGCTACACCTTC. Full variable domain (rest looked up from reference TRBV11-2 and TRBJ1-2): EAGVAQSPRYKIIEKRQSVAFWCNPISGHATLYWYQQILGQGPKLLIQFQNNGVVDDSQLPKDRFSAERLKGVDSTLKIQPAKLEDSAVYLCASSLGFLGTVNYGYTFGSGTRLTVV.

The chain uses TRBV30 and TRBJ1-2, with D possibly being TRBD1 (5 bases). This CDR3 is built from 14 residues. Trimming cost V 4 bases and J 1 base, with 13 bases left between them. CDR1 and CDR2 from the germline V gene are GTSNPN and SVGIG (reference sequence). The CDR3 loop reads CAWNLKGRNYGYTF. Written as DNA, the CDR3 is TGTGCCTGGAATTTGAAGGGGCGTAACTATGGCTACACCTTC. The whole variable domain, remainder taken from reference TRBV30 and TRBJ1-2, is SQTIHQWPATLVQPVGSPLSLECTVEGTSNPNLYWYRQAAGRGLQLLFYSVGIGQISSEVPQNLSASRPQDRQFILSSKKLLLSDSGFYLCAWNLKGRNYGYTFGSGTRLTVV.

This chain uses TRBV5-4 with TRBJ2-7; D might be TRBD2 (5 bases). Trimming took 4 bases from V and 4 from J, leaving 21 bases between them. Germline V gene sequence: CDR1 SGHNT, CDR2 YYREEE (reference sequence). The CDR3 has 16 residues. Written as DNA, the CDR3 is TGTGCCAGCAGCCGAGGGATAACGGGAAGTTTATACGAGCAGTACTTC. Amino acids: CASSRGITGSLYEQYF.

To note about this clone: Additional DNA sequences in this sample encode the identical CDR3. This chain links TRBV28 with TRBJ1-1; D is uncertain. V gave up 11 bases and J gave up 3 bases, with 10 bases separating them. Germline CDR1 reads MDHEN; CDR2 reads SYDVKM. The CDR3 has 11 amino acids. CDR3 amino acids: CASGGYTEAFF. For the CDR3, the DNA is TGTGCCTCCGGTGGGTACACTGAAGCTTTCTTT. Looking up the rest from reference TRBV28 and TRBJ1-1 gives the full variable domain: DVKVTQSSRYLVKRTGEKVFLECVQDMDHENMFWYRQDPGLGLRLIYFSYDVKMKEKGDIPEGYSVSREKKERFSLILESASTNQTSMYLCASGGYTEAFFGQGTRLTVV.